The clone carrying this T cell receptor (beta chain) was detected many times. The record originates from a study of T cell repertoires in cytomegalovirus infection. The CDR3 consists of 16 residues. In germline, CDR1 is MGHRA, CDR2 YSYEKL. The V end was cut by 0 bases, the J end by 3 bases, with 14 bases between. TCRdb analysed the reads with MiXCR anew, one entry per CDR3 protein. The sample contains 170,000 or so distinct CDR3 sequences, 14% of which appear only once. The specimen was PBMCs. This sequence was found in a human donor in good health (CMV status not recorded). Some clones in this sample may be carry-over from other donors' samples. The chain links TRBV4-1 to TRBJ1-1; D remains ambiguous. CDR3 sequence: CASSQDLEGAYTEAFF. The CDR3 bases are TGCGCCAGCAGCCAAGATTTGGAGGGAGCGTACACTGAAGCTTTCTTT.